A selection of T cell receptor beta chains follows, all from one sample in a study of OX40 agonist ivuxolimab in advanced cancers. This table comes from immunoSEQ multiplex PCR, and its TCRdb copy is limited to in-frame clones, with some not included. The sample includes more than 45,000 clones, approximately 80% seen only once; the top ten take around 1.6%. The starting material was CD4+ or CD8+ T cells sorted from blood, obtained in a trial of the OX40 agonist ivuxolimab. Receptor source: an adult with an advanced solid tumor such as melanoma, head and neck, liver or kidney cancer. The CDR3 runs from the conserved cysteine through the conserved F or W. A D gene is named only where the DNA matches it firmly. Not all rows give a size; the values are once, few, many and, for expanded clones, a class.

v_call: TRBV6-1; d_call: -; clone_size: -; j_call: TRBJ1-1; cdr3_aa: CASSPWGDNTEAFF; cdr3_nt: TGTGCCAGCAGCCCATGGGGGGACAACACTGAAGCTTTCTTT
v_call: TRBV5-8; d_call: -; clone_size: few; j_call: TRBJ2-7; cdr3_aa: CASSWGRNEQYF; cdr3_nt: TGTGCCAGCAGCTGGGGACGGAACGAGCAGTACTTC
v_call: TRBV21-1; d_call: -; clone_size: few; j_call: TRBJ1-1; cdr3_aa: CASRNSLGQGNTEAFF; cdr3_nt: TGTGCCAGCAGAAACAGTTTGGGACAGGGGAACACTGAAGCTTTCTTT
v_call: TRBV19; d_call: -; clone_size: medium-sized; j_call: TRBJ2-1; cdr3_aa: CASSTGSYNEQFF; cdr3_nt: TGTGCCAGTAGCACCGGGTCCTACAATGAGCAGTTCTTC
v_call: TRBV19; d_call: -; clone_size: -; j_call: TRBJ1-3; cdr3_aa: CASSIRTARKNTIYF; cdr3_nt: TGTGCCAGTAGTATACGGACAGCCCGGAAAAACACCATATATTTT
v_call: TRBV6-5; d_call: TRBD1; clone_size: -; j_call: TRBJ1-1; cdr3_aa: CASSYSKTGVTEAFF; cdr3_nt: TGTGCCAGCAGTTACTCCAAAACAGGGGTGACTGAAGCTTTCTTT
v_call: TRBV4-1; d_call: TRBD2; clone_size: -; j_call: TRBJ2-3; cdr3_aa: CASSQGGLAATKDTQYF; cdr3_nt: TGCGCCAGCAGCCAAGGTGGACTAGCGGCAACAAAAGATACGCAGTATTTT
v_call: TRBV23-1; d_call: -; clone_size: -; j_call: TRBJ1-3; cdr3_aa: CASSQYAGGAGNTIYF; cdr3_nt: TGCGCCAGCAGTCAATACGCAGGAGGAGCTGGAAACACCATATATTTT
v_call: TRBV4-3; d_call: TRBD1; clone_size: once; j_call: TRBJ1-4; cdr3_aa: CASSQNRGLEKLFF; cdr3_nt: TGCGCCAGCAGCCAAAACAGGGGGCTGGAAAAACTGTTTTTT
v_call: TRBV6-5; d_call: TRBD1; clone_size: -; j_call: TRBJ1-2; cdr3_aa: CASSRPGTGAGYTF; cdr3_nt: TGTGCCAGCAGTCGTCCCGGGACAGGGGCTGGCTACACCTTC
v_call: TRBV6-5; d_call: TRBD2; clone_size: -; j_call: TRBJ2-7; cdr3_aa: CASTERAGASYEQYF; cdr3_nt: TGTGCCAGCACGGAACGAGCGGGAGCGTCCTACGAGCAGTACTTC
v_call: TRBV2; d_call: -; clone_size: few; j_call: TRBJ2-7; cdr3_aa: CASTTGGLGSKQHEQYF; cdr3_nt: TGTGCCAGCACGACAGGTGGACTTGGAAGTAAACAACACGAGCAGTACTTC
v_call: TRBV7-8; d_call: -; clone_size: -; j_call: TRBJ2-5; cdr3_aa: CASSPTRQETQYF; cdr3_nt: TGTGCCAGCAGCCCGACTCGCCAAGAGACCCAGTACTTC
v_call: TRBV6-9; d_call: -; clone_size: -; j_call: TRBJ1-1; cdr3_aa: CASRHRAGGSTEAFF; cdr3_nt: TGTGCCAGCAGACACCGGGCCGGGGGTAGCACTGAAGCTTTCTTT
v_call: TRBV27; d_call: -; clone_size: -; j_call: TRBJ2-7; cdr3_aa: CASSTNRFSYEQYF; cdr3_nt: TGTGCCAGCAGTACTAACAGGTTCTCCTACGAGCAGTACTTC
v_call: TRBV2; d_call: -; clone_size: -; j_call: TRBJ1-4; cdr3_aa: CASRCRQLPREKLFF; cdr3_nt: TGTGCCAGCAGGTGCAGACAGCTACCTAGGGAAAAACTGTTTTTT
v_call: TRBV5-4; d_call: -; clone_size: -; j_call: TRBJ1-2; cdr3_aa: CASSLQGEYGYTF; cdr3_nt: TGTGCCAGCAGCTTACAGGGCGAATATGGCTACACCTTC
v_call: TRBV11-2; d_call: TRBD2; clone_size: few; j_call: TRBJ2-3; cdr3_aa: CASRPSGRRGGSTDTQYF; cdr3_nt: TGTGCCAGCAGGCCCTCGGGCAGGCGGGGGGGTAGCACAGATACGCAGTATTTT
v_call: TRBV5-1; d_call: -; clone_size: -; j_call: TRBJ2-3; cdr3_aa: CASSPRGSTDTQYF; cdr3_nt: TGCGCCAGCAGCCCTAGGGGTAGCACAGATACGCAGTATTTT
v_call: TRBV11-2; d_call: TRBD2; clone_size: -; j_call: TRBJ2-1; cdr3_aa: CASSPLRISGGFNEQFF; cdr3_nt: TGTGCCAGCAGCCCCCTAAGGATAAGCGGGGGTTTCAATGAGCAGTTCTTC
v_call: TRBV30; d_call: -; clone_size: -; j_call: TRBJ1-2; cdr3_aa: CAWSMGQGGYTF; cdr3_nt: TGTGCCTGGAGTATGGGCCAGGGAGGCTACACCTTC
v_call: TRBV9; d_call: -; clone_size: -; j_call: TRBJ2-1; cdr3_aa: CASSPPLNEQFF; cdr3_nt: TGTGCCAGCAGCCCGCCCCTCAATGAGCAGTTCTTC
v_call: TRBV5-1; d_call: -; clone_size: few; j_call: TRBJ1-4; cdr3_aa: CASSVGQPNEKLFF; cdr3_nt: TGCGCCAGCAGCGTCGGACAGCCTAATGAAAAACTGTTTTTT
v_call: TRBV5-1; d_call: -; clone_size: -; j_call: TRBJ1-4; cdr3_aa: CASSPDRYEKLFF; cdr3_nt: TGCGCCAGCAGCCCGGACAGATATGAAAAACTGTTTTTT
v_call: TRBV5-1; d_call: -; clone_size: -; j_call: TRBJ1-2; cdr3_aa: CASSSRNGGVGGYTF; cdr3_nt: TGCGCCAGCAGCTCCCGGAACGGGGGGGTCGGTGGCTACACCTTC
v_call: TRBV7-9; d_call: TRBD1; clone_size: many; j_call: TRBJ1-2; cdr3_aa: CASSSGTGGGNYGYTF; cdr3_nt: TGTGCCAGCAGCTCCGGGACAGGCGGGGGAAACTATGGCTACACCTTC
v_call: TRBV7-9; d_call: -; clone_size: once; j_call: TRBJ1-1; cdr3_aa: CASSLDGTEAFF; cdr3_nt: TGTGCCAGCAGCCTAGACGGAACTGAAGCTTTCTTT
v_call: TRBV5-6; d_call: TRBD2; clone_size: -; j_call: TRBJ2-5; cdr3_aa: CASSLDHRGDVNWGETQYF; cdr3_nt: TGTGCCAGCAGCTTAGATCATCGGGGGGACGTAAACTGGGGAGAGACCCAGTACTTC
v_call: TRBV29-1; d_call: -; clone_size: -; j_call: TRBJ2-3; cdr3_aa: CSVEEGVTDTQYF; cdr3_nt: TGCAGCGTTGAGGAGGGGGTCACAGATACGCAGTATTTT
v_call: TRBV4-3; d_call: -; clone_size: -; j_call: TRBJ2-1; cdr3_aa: CASSHNLPGGEQFF; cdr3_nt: TGCGCCAGCAGCCATAACCTCCCCGGGGGTGAGCAGTTCTTC
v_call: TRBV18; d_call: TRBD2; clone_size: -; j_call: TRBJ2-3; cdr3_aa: CASSPSGNTDTQYF; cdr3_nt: TGTGCCAGCTCACCAAGCGGGAACACAGATACGCAGTATTTT
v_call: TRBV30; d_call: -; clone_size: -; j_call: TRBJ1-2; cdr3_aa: CAWIRTANYGYTF; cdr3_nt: TGTGCCTGGATCAGAACGGCTAACTATGGCTACACCTTC
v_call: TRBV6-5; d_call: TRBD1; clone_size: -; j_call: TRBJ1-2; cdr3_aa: CASRQQGALLGYTF; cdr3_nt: TGTGCCAGCAGACAACAGGGGGCGCTTCTTGGCTACACCTTC
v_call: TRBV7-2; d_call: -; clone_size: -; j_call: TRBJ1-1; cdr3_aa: CASSPSSRGTEAFF; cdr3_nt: TGTGCCAGCAGCCCATCATCCAGGGGAACTGAAGCTTTCTTT
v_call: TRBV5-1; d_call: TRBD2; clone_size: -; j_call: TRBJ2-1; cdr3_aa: CASSSLSGVDNEQFF; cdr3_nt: TGCGCCAGCAGCTCCCTTAGCGGGGTGGACAATGAGCAGTTCTTC
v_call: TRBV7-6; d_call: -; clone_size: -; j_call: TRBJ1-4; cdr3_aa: CASSLGGGGEKLFF; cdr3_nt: TGTGCCAGCAGCTTAGGTGGGGGCGGTGAAAAACTGTTTTTT
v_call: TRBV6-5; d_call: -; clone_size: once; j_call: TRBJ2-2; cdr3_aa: CASSVTGMNTGELFF; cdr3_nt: TGTGCCAGCAGTGTTACGGGGATGAACACCGGGGAGCTGTTTTTT